The following is a T cell receptor beta chain sequence with its context. This sample is drawn from a study of CD8+ T cells in alopecia areata. The length of the CDR3 is 15 residues. Per the germline V gene, CDR1 is LGHNA and CDR2 is YSLEER. Between the trimmed V and J ends, which lost 0 bases and 2 bases, there was a span of 11 bases. TCR sequencing used cDNA made by reverse transcription of extracted RNA. Sequencing used immunoSEQ multiplex PCR; TCRdb keeps in-frame clones, though not all of them. The table records 75,000 to 100,000 clones, about three quarters of them present only once. Treatment denoted: oral pan-JAK inhibitor, 5-10 mg twice daily.

V usage is TRBV4-3 and J usage is TRBJ2-7; tentatively, D is TRBD1 or TRBD2 (6 bases each). The material was CD8+ T cells sorted from blood, obtained between weeks 43 and 45, from a patient treated with tofacitinib. This TCR derives from a human donor with alopecia areata. CDR3: CASSQDQGGPYEQYF. CDR3 bases: TGCGCCAGCAGCCAAGATCAAGGGGGGCCCTACGAGCAGTACTTC.